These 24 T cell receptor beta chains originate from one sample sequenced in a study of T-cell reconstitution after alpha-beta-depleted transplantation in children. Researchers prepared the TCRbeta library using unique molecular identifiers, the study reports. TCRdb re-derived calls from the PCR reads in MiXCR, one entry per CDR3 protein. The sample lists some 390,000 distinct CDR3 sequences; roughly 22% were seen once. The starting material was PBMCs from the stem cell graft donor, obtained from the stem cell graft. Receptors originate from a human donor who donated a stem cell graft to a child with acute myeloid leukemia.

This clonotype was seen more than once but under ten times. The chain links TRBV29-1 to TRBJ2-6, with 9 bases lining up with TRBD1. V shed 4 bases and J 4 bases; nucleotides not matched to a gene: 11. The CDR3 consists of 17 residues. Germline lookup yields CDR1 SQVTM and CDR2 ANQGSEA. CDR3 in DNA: TGCAGCGTTGGCACGGACAGGGGATCGCGGGGGGCCAACGTCCTGACTTTC. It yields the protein CSVGTDRGSRGANVLTF.

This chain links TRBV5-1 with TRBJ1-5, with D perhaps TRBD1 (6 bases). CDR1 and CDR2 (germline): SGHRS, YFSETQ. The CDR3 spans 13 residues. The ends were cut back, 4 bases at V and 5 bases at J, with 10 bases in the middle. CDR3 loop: CASSMGGDQPQHF. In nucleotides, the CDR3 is TGCGCCAGCAGCATGGGGGGCGATCAGCCCCAGCATTTT.

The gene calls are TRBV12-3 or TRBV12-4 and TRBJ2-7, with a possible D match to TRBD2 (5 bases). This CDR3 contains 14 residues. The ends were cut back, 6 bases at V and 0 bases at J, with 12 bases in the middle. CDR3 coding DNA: TGTGCCAGCAGACCGGACTCGTACTCCTACGAGCAGTACTTC. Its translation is CASRPDSYSYEQYF.

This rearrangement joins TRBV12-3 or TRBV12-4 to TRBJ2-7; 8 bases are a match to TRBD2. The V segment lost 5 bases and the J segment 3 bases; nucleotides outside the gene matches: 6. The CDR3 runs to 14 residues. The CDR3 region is CASSRSGRSYEQYF. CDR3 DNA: TGTGCCAGCAGTCGGAGCGGGAGAAGCTACGAGCAGTACTTC.

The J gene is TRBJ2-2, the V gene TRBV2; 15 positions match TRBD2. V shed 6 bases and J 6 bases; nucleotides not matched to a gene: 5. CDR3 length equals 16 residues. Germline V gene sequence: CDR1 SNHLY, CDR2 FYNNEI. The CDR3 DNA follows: TGTGCCAGCAGAGAGGGACTAGCGGGAGGCGCCGGGGAGCTGTTTTTT. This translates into CASREGLAGGAGELFF.

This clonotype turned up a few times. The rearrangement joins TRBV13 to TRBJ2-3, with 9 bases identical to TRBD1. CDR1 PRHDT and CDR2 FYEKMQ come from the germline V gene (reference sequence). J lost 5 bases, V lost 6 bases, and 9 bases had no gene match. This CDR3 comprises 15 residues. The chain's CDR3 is CASSSRDREKDTQYF. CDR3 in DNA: TGTGCCAGCAGTTCCCGGGACAGGGAGAAAGATACGCAGTATTTT.

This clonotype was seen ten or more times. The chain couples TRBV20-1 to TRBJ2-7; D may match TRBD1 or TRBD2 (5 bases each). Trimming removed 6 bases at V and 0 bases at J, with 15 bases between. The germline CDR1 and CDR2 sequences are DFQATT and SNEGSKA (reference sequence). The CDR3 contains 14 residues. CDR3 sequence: CSASWGRLSYEQYF. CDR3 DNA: TGCAGTGCCAGTTGGGGACGGCTCTCCTACGAGCAGTACTTC.

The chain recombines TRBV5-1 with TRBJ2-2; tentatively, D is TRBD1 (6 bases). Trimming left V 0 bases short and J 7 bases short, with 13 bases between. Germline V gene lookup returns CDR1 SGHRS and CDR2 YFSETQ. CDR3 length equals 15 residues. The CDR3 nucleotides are TGCGCCAGCAGCTTGGCCGGGCAGGGGAACGGGGAGCTGTTTTTT. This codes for CASSLAGQGNGELFF.

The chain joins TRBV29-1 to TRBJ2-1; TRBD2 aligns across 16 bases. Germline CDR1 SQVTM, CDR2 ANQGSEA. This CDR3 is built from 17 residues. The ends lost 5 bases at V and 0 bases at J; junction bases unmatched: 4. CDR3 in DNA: TGCAGCGTTACCGGGACTAGCGGGAGGGCCTCCTACAATGAGCAGTTCTTC. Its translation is CSVTGTSGRASYNEQFF.

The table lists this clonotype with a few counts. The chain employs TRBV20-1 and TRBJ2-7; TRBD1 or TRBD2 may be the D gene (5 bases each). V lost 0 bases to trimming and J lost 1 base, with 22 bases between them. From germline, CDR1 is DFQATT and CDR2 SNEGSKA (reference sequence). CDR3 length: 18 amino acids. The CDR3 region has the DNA TGCAGTGCTAGAGATAGAAGATTCACCGGGACCGAGTCCTACGAGCAGTACTTC. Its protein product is CSARDRRFTGTESYEQYF.

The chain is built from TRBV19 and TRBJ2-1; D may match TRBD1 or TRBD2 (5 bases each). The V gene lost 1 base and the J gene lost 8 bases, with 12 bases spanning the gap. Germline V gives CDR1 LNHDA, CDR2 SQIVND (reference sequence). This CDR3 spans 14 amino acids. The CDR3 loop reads CASSIVGMGDEQFF. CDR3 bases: TGTGCCAGTAGTATAGTCGGGATGGGGGATGAGCAGTTCTTC. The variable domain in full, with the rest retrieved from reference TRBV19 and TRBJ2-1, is DGGITQSPKYLFRKEGQNVTLSCEQNLNHDAMYWYRQDPGQGLRLIYYSQIVNDFQKGDIAEGYSVSREKKESFPLTVTSAQKNPTAFYLCASSIVGMGDEQFFGPGTRLTVL.

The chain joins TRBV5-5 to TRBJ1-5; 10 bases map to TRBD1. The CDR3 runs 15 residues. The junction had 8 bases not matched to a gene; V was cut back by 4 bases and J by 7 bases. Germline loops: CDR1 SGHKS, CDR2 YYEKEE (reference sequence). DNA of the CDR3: TGTGCCAGCAGCGCGGGACAGGGGATGTACCAGCCCCAGCATTTT. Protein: CASSAGQGMYQPQHF.

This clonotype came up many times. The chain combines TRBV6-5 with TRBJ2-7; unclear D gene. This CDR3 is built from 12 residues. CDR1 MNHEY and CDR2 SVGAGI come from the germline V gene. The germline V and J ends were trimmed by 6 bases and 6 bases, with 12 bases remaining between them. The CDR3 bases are TGTGCCAGCAGCCGTCCCCCTCTCGAGCAGTACTTC. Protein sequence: CASSRPPLEQYF.

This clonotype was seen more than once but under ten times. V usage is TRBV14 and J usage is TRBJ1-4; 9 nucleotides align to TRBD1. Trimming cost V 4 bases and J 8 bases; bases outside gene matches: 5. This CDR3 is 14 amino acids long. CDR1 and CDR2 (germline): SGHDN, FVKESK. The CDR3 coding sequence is TGTGCCAGCAGCCTACAGGGGGCTCGAGAAAAACTGTTTTTT. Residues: CASSLQGAREKLFF.

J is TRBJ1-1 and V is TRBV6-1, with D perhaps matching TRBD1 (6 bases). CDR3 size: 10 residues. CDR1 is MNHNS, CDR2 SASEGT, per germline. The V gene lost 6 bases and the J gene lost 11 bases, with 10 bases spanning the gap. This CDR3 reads CASRDSLAFF. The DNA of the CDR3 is TGTGCCAGCAGGGACAGTTTGGCTTTCTTT.

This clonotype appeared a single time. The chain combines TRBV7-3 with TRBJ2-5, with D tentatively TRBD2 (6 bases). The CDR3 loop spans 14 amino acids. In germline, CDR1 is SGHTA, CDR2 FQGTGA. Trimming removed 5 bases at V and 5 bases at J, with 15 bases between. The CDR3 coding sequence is TGTGCCAGCAGCCCCGGAGGGGAGGATGAGACCCAGTACTTC. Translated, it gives CASSPGGEDETQYF.

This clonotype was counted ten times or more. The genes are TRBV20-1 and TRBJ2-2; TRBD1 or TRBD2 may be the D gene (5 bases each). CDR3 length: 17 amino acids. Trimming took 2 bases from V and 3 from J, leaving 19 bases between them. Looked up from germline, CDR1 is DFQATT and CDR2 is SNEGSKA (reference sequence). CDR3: CSARNLGRGADTGELFF. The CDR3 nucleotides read TGCAGTGCTAGAAACCTCGGTCGAGGGGCAGACACCGGGGAGCTGTTTTTT.

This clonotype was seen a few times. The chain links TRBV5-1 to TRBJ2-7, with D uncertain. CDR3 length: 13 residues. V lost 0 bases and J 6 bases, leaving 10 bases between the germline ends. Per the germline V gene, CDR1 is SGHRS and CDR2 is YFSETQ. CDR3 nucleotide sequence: TGCGCCAGCAGCTTGGCCATTGGTCGCGAGCAGTACTTC. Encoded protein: CASSLAIGREQYF.

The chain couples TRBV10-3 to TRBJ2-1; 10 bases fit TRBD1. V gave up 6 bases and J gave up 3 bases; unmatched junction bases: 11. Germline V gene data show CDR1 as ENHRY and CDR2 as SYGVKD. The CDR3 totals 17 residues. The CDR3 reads CAISQRVGTGDYNEQFF. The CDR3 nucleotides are TGTGCCATCAGCCAGAGGGTGGGGACAGGGGACTACAATGAGCAGTTCTTC.

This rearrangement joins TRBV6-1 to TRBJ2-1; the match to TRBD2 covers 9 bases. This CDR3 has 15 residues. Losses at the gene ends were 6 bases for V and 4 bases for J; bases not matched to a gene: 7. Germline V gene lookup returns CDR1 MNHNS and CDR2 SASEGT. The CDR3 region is CASSTGTSRYNEQFF. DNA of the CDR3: TGTGCCAGCAGCACCGGGACTAGCCGATACAATGAGCAGTTCTTC.

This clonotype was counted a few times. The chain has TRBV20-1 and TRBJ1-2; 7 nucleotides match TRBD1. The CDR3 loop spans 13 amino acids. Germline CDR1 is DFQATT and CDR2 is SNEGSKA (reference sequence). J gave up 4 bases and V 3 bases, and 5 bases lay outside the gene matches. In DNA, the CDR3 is TGCAGTGCTAGGGCACAGGGGTCCTATGGCTACACCTTC. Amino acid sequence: CSARAQGSYGYTF.

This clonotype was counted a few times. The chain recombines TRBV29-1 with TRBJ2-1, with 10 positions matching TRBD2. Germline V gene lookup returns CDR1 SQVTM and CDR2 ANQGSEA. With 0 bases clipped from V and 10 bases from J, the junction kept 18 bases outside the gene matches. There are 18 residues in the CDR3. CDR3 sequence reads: CSVEENRLVLAGVGEQFF. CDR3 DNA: TGCAGCGTTGAAGAAAACAGGCTCGTCCTAGCGGGAGTGGGCGAGCAGTTCTTC.

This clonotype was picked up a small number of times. The CDR3 is CASSKGLAKNIQYF. For the CDR3, the DNA is TGTGCCAGCAGCAAAGGACTAGCCAAAAACATTCAGTACTTC. V gene TRBV7-9 combines with J gene TRBJ2-4, with D possibly being TRBD2 (5 bases). Per the germline V gene, CDR1 is SEHNR and CDR2 is FQNEAQ (reference sequence). V was cut by 5 bases and J by 0 bases, with 8 bases left in between. The length of the CDR3 is 14 residues.

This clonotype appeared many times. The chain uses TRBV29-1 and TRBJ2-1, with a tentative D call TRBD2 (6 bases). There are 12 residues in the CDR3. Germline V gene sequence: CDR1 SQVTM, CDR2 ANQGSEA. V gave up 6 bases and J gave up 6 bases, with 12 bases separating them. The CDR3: CSVLTSTNEQFF. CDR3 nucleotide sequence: TGCAGCGTGCTTACTAGCACCAATGAGCAGTTCTTC.